The clone carrying this TCR beta chain came up many times. MiXCR, run by TCRdb on the 5' RACE reads, gives a single entry per CDR3 protein. The table lists tens of thousands of distinct CDR3 sequences, 7% to 10% of them singletons. The sample originates from a study of neurological immune-mediated disorders. This CDR3 region has 15 residues. V dropped 4 bases and J dropped 4; count of bases not matched to a gene: 8. Germline lookup yields CDR1 SGHRS and CDR2 YFSETQ. Time point of the sample: longitudinal time-point 3. This receptor was obtained from a woman in her 40s in good health. V is TRBV5-1 and J is TRBJ2-3, with 8 bases aligning to TRBD2. Sequencing used PBMCs. The CDR3 here is CASSLRGLDADTQYF. The CDR3 coding sequence is TGCGCCAGCAGCCTCCGGGGACTAGACGCAGATACGCAGTATTTT. Supplemented by reference TRBV5-1 and TRBJ2-3, the full variable domain reads KAGVTQTPRYLIKTRGQQVTLSCSPISGHRSVSWYQQTPGQGLQFLFEYFSETQRNKGNFPGRFSGRQFSNSRSEMNVSTLELGDSALYLCASSLRGLDADTQYFGPGTRLTVL.